This entry is about one T cell receptor beta chain. Its antigen is still unknown. The sample holds other DNA sequences that translate to the same CDR3. The method was immunoSEQ multiplex PCR; TCRdb's version includes in-frame clones alone and lacks a portion of them. The table records 98,000 or so clones, more than 85% of them present only once. The CDR3 runs 14 residues. Germline CDR1 reads SGHRS; CDR2 reads YFSETQ. The ends lost 4 bases at V and 0 bases at J; junction bases unmatched: 4. These data belong to a study of OX40 agonist ivuxolimab in advanced cancers. Study-wide points: In general, CD8+ T cells held more expanded clones than CD4+ did, on average. CD4+ and CD8+ blood T cells expanded clonally by week 6 at 0.1 to 3.0 mg/kg.

The chain joins TRBV5-1 to TRBJ2-7; the match to TRBD1 covers 7 bases. Sequences were derived from CD4+ or CD8+ T cells sorted from blood, sampled in a trial of the OX40 agonist ivuxolimab. The origin of this receptor is an adult with an advanced solid tumor such as melanoma, head and neck, liver or kidney cancer. CDR3 DNA sequence: TGCGCCAGCAGCGGACAGGTTAGCTCCTACGAGCAGTACTTC. This codes for CASSGQVSSYEQYF.